This T cell receptor beta chain was captured in a study of T cell clones after liver transplantation. This clone was counted once. Here immunoSEQ multiplex PCR was the method, and the copy in TCRdb shows in-frame clones only, minus some. This table holds 90,000 to 120,000 clones, more than 75% found once. V gave up 5 bases and J gave up 6 bases, with 17 bases separating them. This CDR3 is 14 amino acids long. Germline V lookup: CDR1 SGHTA, CDR2 FQGTGA. The rearrangement links TRBV7-3 to TRBJ2-7, with TRBD2 as a possible D gene (6 bases). The material was CD4+ T cells from blood, obtained before liver transplant. The receptor was isolated from a human donor who received a liver transplant. In nucleotides, the CDR3 is TGTGCCAGCAGCCCTGGGTCTAGCGCCGTCGAGCAGTACTTC. Its protein product is CASSPGSSAVEQYF.